A single sample gave rise to the 16 T cell receptor beta chains below, sequenced in a study of beta chain features in type 1 diabetes. Antigen specificity for these receptors is unknown. Every bit of the isolated RNA underwent reverse transcription, so sequencing read expressed TCRB transcripts. The method was immunoSEQ multiplex PCR; TCRdb's version includes in-frame clones alone and lacks a portion of them. In the table there are approximately 260,000 clones, roughly 25% of which are singletons. The study's findings and limits: A moderate, significant TCRB CDR3 shortening appeared in type 1 diabetes across four CD4+ subsets.

Sequencing was carried out using naive CD4+ T cells from blood. The receptor source for this set is a woman aged 25 to 45 with type 1 diabetes.

The V gene is TRBV6-6, the J gene TRBJ1-2; D is perhaps TRBD1 (5 bases). The germline V gene has CDR1 MNHNY and CDR2 SVGAGI (reference sequence). This CDR3 is built from 12 residues. The ends were cut back, 6 bases at V and 4 bases at J, with 9 bases in the middle. For the CDR3, the DNA is TGTGCCAGCAGCCCAGACAGCTATGGCTACACCTTC. Translation gives CASSPDSYGYTF.

Note on this clone: Other DNA sequences in the sample encode the same CDR3. The chain has TRBV7-9 and TRBJ1-2, with 8 bases identical to TRBD1. This CDR3 is 13 amino acids long. CDR1 is SEHNR, CDR2 FQNEAQ, per germline (reference sequence). J was trimmed by 5 bases and V by 4 bases; bases with no gene match: 3. The CDR3 is CASSSGQGYGYTF. DNA for the CDR3: TGTGCCAGCAGCTCCGGACAGGGATATGGCTACACCTTC. Complete variable domain (other parts from reference TRBV7-9 and TRBJ1-2): DTGVSQNPRHKITKRGQNVTFRCDPISEHNRLYWYRQTLGQGPEFLTYFQNEAQLEKSRLLSDRFSAERPKGSFSTLEIQRTEQGDSAMYLCASSSGQGYGYTFGSGTRLTVV.

The chain is built from TRBV2 and TRBJ2-3; D may be TRBD2 (5 bases). CDR1 and CDR2 (germline): SNHLY, FYNNEI. V gave up 5 bases and J gave up 6 bases, with 9 bases separating them. The length of the CDR3 is 12 residues. The CDR3 region is CASSRIADTQYF. The CDR3 nucleotides read TGTGCCAGCAGTAGAATAGCGGATACGCAGTATTTT.

This clone was seen only a few times. Within the sample, other DNA sequences also encode this same CDR3. J is TRBJ2-3 and V is TRBV5-1; 7 nucleotides match TRBD2. This CDR3 region has 13 residues. CDR1 and CDR2 from the germline V gene are SGHRS and YFSETQ. With V trimmed by 4 bases and J by 3 bases, 2 bases remained unmatched. CDR3 sequence: CASSPGGTDTQYF. The CDR3 nucleotides are TGCGCCAGCAGCCCGGGGGGAACAGATACGCAGTATTTT.

Only a few counts were recorded for this clone. The V gene is TRBV19, the J gene TRBJ2-1; tentatively, D is TRBD2 (6 bases). V lost 5 bases and J 3 bases, leaving 11 bases between the germline ends. CDR1 is LNHDA, CDR2 SQIVND, per germline (reference sequence). The length of the CDR3 is 14 residues. The CDR3 DNA is TGTGCCAGTAGTCTTGATAGCGGCTACAATGAGCAGTTCTTC. Encoded protein: CASSLDSGYNEQFF. The entire variable domain, with the rest obtained from reference TRBV19 and TRBJ2-1, is as follows: DGGITQSPKYLFRKEGQNVTLSCEQNLNHDAMYWYRQDPGQGLRLIYYSQIVNDFQKGDIAEGYSVSREKKESFPLTVTSAQKNPTAFYLCASSLDSGYNEQFFGPGTRLTVL.

The CDR3 region is CASSPPGGLHNEQFF. The CDR3 DNA reads as TGTGCCAGTAGTCCTCCGGGAGGGCTTCACAATGAGCAGTTCTTC. J is TRBJ2-1 and V is TRBV19; 8 positions agree with TRBD2. The CDR3 totals 15 residues. V lost 5 bases and J lost 5; bases outside the gene matches: 8. The germline V gene has CDR1 LNHDA and CDR2 SQIVND (reference sequence).

This rearrangement joins TRBV9 to TRBJ2-3, with 7 bases that match TRBD2. CDR3 length: 15 amino acids. Germline V gene lookup returns CDR1 SGDLS and CDR2 YYNGEE. V dropped 2 bases and J dropped 2; count of bases not matched to a gene: 5. The CDR3 DNA sequence: TGTGCCAGCAGCGTTGGGACTATTATCACAGATACGCAGTATTTT. This gives the protein CASSVGTIITDTQYF.

The rearrangement links TRBV30 to TRBJ1-1; 7 nucleotides agree with TRBD1. Germline values: CDR1 GTSNPN, CDR2 SVGIG (reference sequence). Unmatched junction bases numbered 4, after V lost 3 bases and J lost 0 bases. This CDR3 comprises 14 residues. DNA of the CDR3: TGTGCCTGGAGCAAGGGACAGTTGAACACTGAAGCTTTCTTT. Translated, it gives CAWSKGQLNTEAFF.

This clone appeared a few times. The rearrangement uses TRBV11-1 and TRBJ1-1; 9 bases agree with TRBD1. CDR1 is SGHAT, CDR2 FQDESV, per germline (reference sequence). The CDR3 sequence is 14 residues long. Losses at the gene ends were 1 base for V and 4 bases for J; bases not matched to a gene: 1. The CDR3 sequence: CASSLGQGGTEAFF. DNA for the CDR3: TGTGCCAGCAGCTTAGGACAGGGGGGCACTGAAGCTTTCTTT.

In DNA, the CDR3 is TGTGCCCGGACAGGGAAGACGTACAATGAGCAGTTCTTC. Amino acids: CARTGKTYNEQFF. V and J are TRBV30 and TRBJ2-1; 8 bases fit TRBD1. Germline loops: CDR1 GTSNPN, CDR2 SVGIG (reference sequence). The CDR3 has 13 residues. V trimming: 8 bases; J trimming: 4 bases; junction bases outside the gene matches: 7. The variable domain in full, with the rest retrieved from reference TRBV30 and TRBJ2-1, is SQTIHQWPATLVQPVGSPLSLECTVEGTSNPNLYWYRQAAGRGLQLLFYSVGIGQISSEVPQNLSASRPQDRQFILSSKKLLLSDSGFYLCARTGKTYNEQFFGPGTRLTVL.

A few counts support this clone. The V gene is TRBV30, the J gene TRBJ1-1; D remains unclear. Per germline, CDR1 GTSNPN and CDR2 SVGIG (reference sequence). Trimming pared 3 bases from V and 5 bases from J, leaving 13 bases between. The CDR3 totals 13 residues. CDR3 region: CAWSEGRETEAFF. The CDR3 DNA reads TGTGCCTGGAGCGAAGGGCGGGAGACTGAAGCTTTCTTT.

J is TRBJ2-7 and V is TRBV2; tentatively, D is TRBD2 (7 bases). The germline gives CDR1 SNHLY, CDR2 FYNNEI. Trimming shortened V by 7 bases and J by 12 bases, and 19 bases separated the two germline ends. The CDR3 loop spans 12 amino acids. The CDR3 sequence: CASTTGGAGRYF. CDR3 coding DNA: TGTGCCAGCACCACTGGGGGGGCTGGTAGGTACTTC.

This chain joins TRBV29-1 and TRBJ1-3; TRBD1 aligns across 9 bases. V lost 2 bases to trimming and J lost 5 bases; unmatched junction nucleotides: 4. The length of the CDR3 is 14 residues. Germline loops: CDR1 SQVTM, CDR2 ANQGSEA. Here the CDR3 DNA reads TGCAGCGTTGAAAAACAGGGGGCTAGAAACACCATATATTTT. This sequence encodes CSVEKQGARNTIYF. The full variable domain, completed using reference TRBV29-1 and TRBJ1-3, is SAVISQKPSRDICQRGTSLTIQCQVDSQVTMMFWYRQQPGQSLTLIATANQGSEATYESGFVIDKFPISRPNLTFSTLTVSNMSPEDSSIYLCSVEKQGARNTIYFGEGSWLTVV.

This clone was picked up a small number of times. This chain connects TRBV28 to TRBJ1-1, with a weak D call TRBD1 (5 bases). Germline V lookup: CDR1 MDHEN, CDR2 SYDVKM. Trimming stripped 5 bases from V and 8 bases from J, with 15 bases between. CDR3 length: 13 amino acids. Here the CDR3 reads CASSPPRAREAFF. The CDR3 DNA follows: TGTGCCAGCAGTCCCCCCAGGGCCAGGGAAGCTTTCTTT.

The chain combines TRBV7-2 with TRBJ1-1, with no clear D. Germline V lookup: CDR1 SGHTA, CDR2 FQGNSA. The V end lost 4 bases, the J end lost 4 bases, and 13 bases lay between the germline ends. The CDR3 length is 14 residues. The CDR3 sequence is CASSSFLGVTEAFF. The CDR3 DNA reads as TGTGCCAGCAGCTCCTTCCTGGGAGTCACTGAAGCTTTCTTT. The variable domain in full, completed from reference TRBV7-2 and TRBJ1-1, reads GAGVSQSPSNKVTEKGKDVELRCDPISGHTALYWYRQSLGQGLEFLIYFQGNSAPDKSGLPSDRFSAERTGGSVSTLTIQRTQQEDSAVYLCASSSFLGVTEAFFGQGTRLTVV.

This clone has only a few counts. J is TRBJ1-1 and V is TRBV29-1; 7 positions agree with TRBD1. The CDR3 runs to 13 residues. The germline V gene encodes CDR1 SQVTM and CDR2 ANQGSEA. The J segment lost 5 bases and the V segment lost 5 bases, leaving 8 bases of the junction unmatched. This CDR3 reads CSVLGQRTTEAFF. DNA of the CDR3: TGCAGCGTTTTGGGACAGCGTACAACTGAAGCTTTCTTT.